This T cell receptor beta chain was obtained from a study of T-cell memory formation after mild COVID-19. Unmatched junction bases numbered 5, after V lost 2 bases and J lost 2 bases. Per the germline V gene, CDR1 is KGHSH and CDR2 is LQKENI. The CDR3 sequence is 15 residues long. This clonotype has a handful of counts. Using its own MiXCR run on the 5' RACE reads, TCRdb lists one record per CDR3 protein. The repertoire holds 350,000 or so distinct CDR3 sequences, with 10% to 15% as singletons. Specimen: PBMCs or a T cell subset sorted from them (not recorded which). The receptor was derived from a man younger than 35 who had mild COVID-19 (a few samples of this study predate the infection). Cell type and time point are not known. The chain joins TRBV18 to TRBJ2-7; 8 bases are shared with TRBD2. The CDR3 nucleotides are TGTGCCAGCTCACCATTCGGGGGGGAGACCTACGAGCAGTACTTC. This gives the protein CASSPFGGETYEQYF.